These 16 T cell receptor beta chains share one sample of origin, sequenced in a study of blood T cell repertoires in COVID-19. Method: immunoSEQ multiplex PCR; TCRdb's copy keeps in-frame clones and lacks some. The repertoire holds approximately 35,000 clones, with approximately 90% as singletons. Material for sequencing was peripheral blood. These TCRs come from a human donor with active COVID-19. The donor label of this sample is uncertain.

The CDR3 loop is CASSSEGVRRTDTQYF. The DNA for the CDR3 is TGTGCCAGCAGTTCCGAGGGGGTTCGCCGCACAGATACGCAGTATTTT. V and J are TRBV28 and TRBJ2-3, with D perhaps TRBD1 (6 bases). The V end was cut by 4 bases, the J end by 1 base, with 15 bases between. The germline V gene encodes CDR1 MDHEN and CDR2 SYDVKM. The CDR3 spans 16 residues.

The chain has TRBV19 and TRBJ2-7, with 15 bases matching TRBD2. J gave up 5 bases and V 5 bases, and 7 bases lay outside the gene matches. The germline V gene has CDR1 LNHDA and CDR2 SQIVND (reference sequence). The CDR3 covers 16 residues. Written as DNA, the CDR3 is TGTGCCAGTAGTGCAGGACTAGCGGGGGGGCCCCACGAGCAGTACTTC. Translating it yields CASSAGLAGGPHEQYF. Combining the CDR3 with reference TRBV19 and TRBJ2-7 gives the whole variable domain DGGITQSPKYLFRKEGQNVTLSCEQNLNHDAMYWYRQDPGQGLRLIYYSQIVNDFQKGDIAEGYSVSREKKESFPLTVTSAQKNPTAFYLCASSAGLAGGPHEQYFGPGTRLTVT.

Here the CDR3 DNA reads TGTGCCAGTAGTATAGGAGGGTCCGGGTATGAAGCTTTCTTT. Its translation: CASSIGGSGYEAFF. V usage is TRBV19 and J usage is TRBJ1-1; no definite D call. Trimming stripped 1 base from V and 7 bases from J, with 13 bases between. Germline V gives CDR1 LNHDA, CDR2 SQIVND (reference sequence). The CDR3 spans 14 residues.

The chain is built from TRBV21-1 and TRBJ2-1; TRBD1 is taken as the D call from the table, unchecked against the DNA. TRBV21-1 is described as a pseudogene. The CDR3 has 13 amino acids. The CDR3 nucleotides are TGTGCCAGCAGCAAAAGAGGACCGGGACAGGGGGTCTTC. This sequence encodes CASSKRGPGQGVF.

The gene calls are TRBV7-8 and TRBJ2-3; tentatively, D is TRBD1 or TRBD2 (5 bases each). Germline loops: CDR1 SGHVS, CDR2 FQNEAQ. V was trimmed by 5 bases and J by 5 bases, leaving 8 bases between them. CDR3 size: 12 residues. CDR3 sequence: CASSRGQDTQYF. The CDR3, as DNA: TGTGCCAGCAGCCGGGGCCAAGATACGCAGTATTTT. Supplemented by reference TRBV7-8 and TRBJ2-3, the full variable domain reads GAGVSQSPRYKVAKRGQDVALRCDPISGHVSLFWYQQALGQGPEFLTYFQNEAQLDKSGLPSDRFFAERPEGSVSTLKIQRTQQEDSAVYLCASSRGQDTQYFGPGTRLTVL.

The chain employs TRBV5-4 and TRBJ2-5, with 7 bases lining up with TRBD2. Germline CDR1 and CDR2: SGHNT and YYREEE (reference sequence). The length of the CDR3 is 14 residues. After removal of 1 base from V and 5 bases from J, the junction contained 5 bases not matched to a gene. CDR3 DNA: TGTGCCAGCAGCTTGACGGGGGGTCCGGAGACCCAGTACTTC. This translates into CASSLTGGPETQYF.

The chain links TRBV10-3 to TRBJ1-1; 12 nucleotides agree with TRBD1. CDR3 size: 16 residues. Germline V gives CDR1 ENHRY, CDR2 SYGVKD. The trim removed 3 bases at V and 10 bases at J, leaving 12 bases unmatched. The CDR3, as DNA: TGTGCCATCAGTGATCGCTTGGGACAGGGGGCACCGAGAGCTTTCTTT. It specifies CAISDRLGQGAPRAFF.

V is TRBV6-5 and J is TRBJ1-5; 11 nucleotides line up with TRBD1. The CDR3 consists of 14 residues. V shed 9 bases and J 2 bases; nucleotides not matched to a gene: 3. CDR1 MNHEY and CDR2 SVGAGI come from the germline V gene. For the CDR3, the DNA is TGTGCCAGAGGGACAGGGGGTGGCAATCAGCCCCAGCATTTT. This gives the protein CARGTGGGNQPQHF.

The rearrangement links TRBV21-1 to TRBJ2-3; the table's TRBD2 call for D was not verified on the DNA. TRBV21-1 is deemed a pseudogene. This CDR3 comprises 16 residues. CDR3 in amino acids: CASSSEGGGVTDTQYF. CDR3 nucleotides: TGTGCCAGCAGCAGTGAGGGAGGGGGTGTCACAGATACGCAGTATTTT.

The chain joins TRBV5-4 to TRBJ1-3, with a possible D match to TRBD1 (6 bases). This CDR3 has 15 residues. The germline gives CDR1 SGHNT, CDR2 YYREEE (reference sequence). Trimming took 5 bases from V and 2 from J, leaving 14 bases between them. The DNA for the CDR3 is TGTGCCAGCAGGACGGACAGCGCCCCTGGAAACACCATATATTTT. This codes for CASRTDSAPGNTIYF.

The chain joins TRBV11-2 to TRBJ2-1; a possible D gene is TRBD2 (5 bases). The CDR3 has 12 residues. Germline values: CDR1 SGHAT, CDR2 FQNNGV. V lost 7 bases to trimming and J lost 8 bases, with 12 bases between them. The CDR3 loop is CASNDGRDEQFF. The DNA for the CDR3 is TGTGCCAGCAACGACGGGCGGGATGAGCAGTTCTTC.

The genes are TRBV4-3 and TRBJ2-1, with 12 bases fitting TRBD1. The CDR3 runs to 14 residues. The germline CDR1 and CDR2 sequences are LGHNA and YSLEER. J was trimmed by 10 bases and V by 3 bases; bases with no gene match: 4. The CDR3 nucleotides read TGCGCCAGCAGCCAGACCGGGACAGGGGGCGAGCAGTTCTTC. Amino acids: CASSQTGTGGEQFF.

This rearrangement joins TRBV20-1 to TRBJ2-7, with TRBD1 matching over 10 bases. Germline CDR1 and CDR2: DFQATT and SNEGSKA (reference sequence). The CDR3 extends over 13 amino acids. Unmatched junction bases numbered 3, after V lost 5 bases and J lost 2 bases. CDR3 nucleotide sequence: TGCAGTGCTGGTGGGACAGGGGCCTACGAGCAGTACTTC. Protein: CSAGGTGAYEQYF.

The chain is built from TRBV5-1 and TRBJ2-5; no definite D call. Germline CDR1 SGHRS, CDR2 YFSETQ. The CDR3 runs to 13 residues. Trimming pared 0 bases from V and 1 base from J, leaving 4 bases between. CDR3 nucleotide sequence: TGCGCCAGCAGCTTGGGCGGCCAAGAGACCCAGTACTTC. Translation: CASSLGGQETQYF. Supplemented by reference TRBV5-1 and TRBJ2-5, the full variable domain reads KAGVTQTPRYLIKTRGQQVTLSCSPISGHRSVSWYQQTPGQGLQFLFEYFSETQRNKGNFPGRFSGRQFSNSRSEMNVSTLELGDSALYLCASSLGGQETQYFGPGTRLLVL.

V gene TRBV27 combines with J gene TRBJ2-5, with 10 bases matching TRBD1. Trimming took 3 bases from V and 5 from J; bases not matched to a gene: 12. The V gene's germline CDR1 is MNHEY and CDR2 SMNVEV (reference sequence). This CDR3 has 17 residues. In DNA form, the CDR3 reads TGTGCCAGCAGTTTGTGGGGGACAGGGGCTTCCAGGGAGACCCAGTACTTC. Residues: CASSLWGTGASRETQYF.

This chain links TRBV7-9 with TRBJ2-1; the match to TRBD2 covers 11 bases. V gave up 4 bases and J gave up 4 bases; unmatched junction bases: 6. Germline-derived CDR1 and CDR2 are SEHNR and FQNEAQ (reference sequence). The CDR3 runs to 16 residues. This CDR3 reads CASSWIAGGVYNEQFF. CDR3 sequence (DNA): TGTGCCAGCAGCTGGATAGCGGGGGGGGTTTACAATGAGCAGTTCTTC.